This passage covers 32 T cell receptor beta chains from one sample sequenced in a study of T cell repertoires in cytomegalovirus infection. One entry per CDR3 protein results from TCRdb running MiXCR on the reads. The sample shows under 850,000 distinct CDR3 sequences, approximately 40% of them seen only once. The sequenced sample consisted of PBMCs. The receptor source for this set is a human donor in good health (CMV status not recorded). Some clones in this sample may be carry-over from other donors' samples.

V and J are TRBV19 and TRBJ2-3; TRBD2 matches 7 bases. This CDR3 spans 17 amino acids. The germline V gene has CDR1 LNHDA and CDR2 SQIVND (reference sequence). V shed 5 bases and J 1 base; nucleotides not matched to a gene: 12. The CDR3 coding sequence is TGTGCCAGTAGTCGGTACGAGGGAGGGGTCGGCACAGATACGCAGTATTTT. The encoded protein is CASSRYEGGVGTDTQYF.

This clonotype was seen once. Lacking the conserved final phenylalanine or tryptophan, this CDR3 likely reflects a read error. The gene calls are TRBV27 and TRBJ2-3; unclear D gene. The CDR3 loop spans 17 amino acids. CDR1 is MNHEY and CDR2 is SMNVEV in the germline V gene (reference sequence). The DNA of the CDR3 is TGTGCAAGCAGCCGATTTCCCGACCCTGTTTCAGCAGATACGCAGTATTTG. The encoded protein is CASSRFPDPVSADTQYL.

The chain combines TRBV19 with TRBJ1-5, with 9 bases fitting TRBD1. The germline V gene encodes CDR1 LNHDA and CDR2 SQIVND (reference sequence). After removal of 11 bases from V and 6 bases from J, the junction contained 5 bases not matched to a gene. The CDR3 sequence is 12 residues long. The CDR3 here is CAARTGVQPQHF. The CDR3 coding sequence is TGTGCCGCCCGGACAGGGGTTCAGCCCCAGCATTTT.

This chain joins TRBV11-2 and TRBJ2-1; D might be TRBD1 (6 bases). This CDR3 region has 19 residues. The germline CDR1 and CDR2 sequences are SGHAT and FQNNGV. The V end was cut by 8 bases, the J end by 4 bases, with 30 bases between. CDR3 in amino acids: CASASPGDTTRSPYNEQFF. The CDR3 DNA is TGTGCCAGCGCCAGCCCCGGGGACACCACCCGGTCCCCTTACAATGAGCAGTTCTTC. Full variable domain (missing parts from reference TRBV11-2 and TRBJ2-1): EAGVAQSPRYKIIEKRQSVAFWCNPISGHATLYWYQQILGQGPKLLIQFQNNGVVDDSQLPKDRFSAERLKGVDSTLKIQPAKLEDSAVYLCASASPGDTTRSPYNEQFFGPGTRLTVL.

This clonotype was counted a few times. The chain links TRBV28 to TRBJ2-1, with 8 bases matching TRBD1. The ends lost 3 bases at V and 9 bases at J; junction bases unmatched: 10. The CDR3 loop spans 15 amino acids. CDR1 and CDR2 from the germline V gene are MDHEN and SYDVKM. This chain's CDR3 is CASSFEGQAFGEQFF. The CDR3, as DNA: TGTGCCAGCAGTTTTGAGGGACAGGCGTTTGGTGAGCAGTTCTTC.

This clonotype was detected only a few times. This chain joins TRBV28 and TRBJ2-4; D could derive from TRBD1 or TRBD2 (5 bases each). V was pared by 6 bases and J by 5 bases, with 14 bases between. The V gene's germline CDR1 is MDHEN and CDR2 SYDVKM. The CDR3 runs to 14 residues. CDR3 region: CASRKGPAENIQYF. CDR3 DNA: TGTGCCAGCAGAAAGGGACCGGCGGAAAACATTCAGTACTTC.

This clonotype has ten or more counts. The chain carries TRBV7-2 and TRBJ1-2; D gene ambiguous. V was clipped by 6 bases and J by 6 bases, with 17 bases between them. Germline V CDR1 and CDR2: SGHTA, FQGNSA. The CDR3 runs 14 residues. For the CDR3, the DNA is TGTGCCAGCAGGGTCCCTCAACATAATAATGGCTACACCTTC. Protein product: CASRVPQHNNGYTF.

This clonotype was picked up a small number of times. V and J are TRBV7-6 and TRBJ2-1, with 10 bases identical to TRBD2. V gave up 1 base and J gave up 3 bases; unmatched junction bases: 6. There are 17 residues in the CDR3. Germline loops: CDR1 SGHVS, CDR2 FNYEAQ. This chain's CDR3 is CASSLEVGLASYNEQFF. The CDR3 region has the DNA TGTGCCAGCAGCTTAGAAGTGGGACTAGCGAGCTACAATGAGCAGTTCTTC. The full variable domain, in which reference TRBV7-6 and TRBJ2-1 provide the parts outside the CDR3, is GAGVSQSPRYKVTKRGQDVALRCDPISGHVSLYWYRQALGQGPEFLTYFNYEAQQDKSGLPNDRFSAERPEGSISTLTIQRTEQRDSAMYRCASSLEVGLASYNEQFFGPGTRLTVL.

The rearrangement joins TRBV7-8 to TRBJ2-3; 13 bases are shared with TRBD2. Germline assignment: CDR1 SGHVS and CDR2 FQNEAQ. This CDR3 comprises 18 residues. V was pared by 3 bases and J by 3 bases, with 9 bases of the junction left unmatched. The CDR3 loop reads CASSFARTSGSKTDTQYF. The CDR3 nucleotides read TGTGCCAGCAGCTTCGCGAGGACTAGCGGGAGTAAAACAGATACGCAGTATTTT.

In this sample, this clonotype turned up many times. The chain recombines TRBV7-6 with TRBJ2-1, with D possibly being TRBD2 (6 bases). V was shortened by 1 base and J by 9 bases, with 10 bases between the two germline ends. This CDR3 is built from 13 residues. Germline CDR1 and CDR2: SGHVS and FNYEAQ. CDR3 DNA sequence: TGTGCCAGCAGCTTAGGGCAGGGAGGTGAGCAGTTCTTC. It codes for CASSLGQGGEQFF.

Many counts were recorded for this clonotype. The V gene is TRBV7-8, the J gene TRBJ2-7, with 10 bases fitting TRBD2. Germline CDR1 SGHVS, CDR2 FQNEAQ. The CDR3 has 16 residues. V gave up 3 bases and J gave up 3 bases; unmatched junction bases: 8. DNA of the CDR3: TGTGCCAGCAGCTTTCCTAGCGGGAGAGTTTTCTACGAGCAGTACTTC. This encodes CASSFPSGRVFYEQYF.

This clonotype was seen more than once but under ten times. The chain has TRBV28 and TRBJ1-6; tentatively, D is TRBD1 (5 bases). CDR1 and CDR2 from the germline V gene are MDHEN and SYDVKM. CDR3 size: 14 residues. V dropped 4 bases and J dropped 5 bases, with 9 bases sitting between them. The CDR3 DNA reads TGTGCCAGCAGTTGGGGGACTAATAATTCACCCCTCCACTTT. Amino acids: CASSWGTNNSPLHF.

This sequence joins TRBV6-1 and TRBJ2-2; 9 nucleotides agree with TRBD2. Germline V gene data show CDR1 as MNHNS and CDR2 as SASEGT. Trimming removed 3 bases from V and 9 bases from J; junction bases left unmatched: 17. This CDR3 contains 18 residues. Here the CDR3 reads CASSDGTVLAGRAWELFF. CDR3 sequence (DNA): TGTGCCAGCAGTGACGGGACAGTTCTAGCGGGAAGGGCCTGGGAGCTGTTTTTT.

In this sample, this clonotype turned up a few times. The rearrangement joins TRBV12-5 to TRBJ1-2; 7 bases are shared with TRBD1. Unmatched junction bases numbered 10, after V lost 7 bases and J lost 8 bases. The length of the CDR3 is 13 residues. Germline V gene lookup returns CDR1 LGHNT and CDR2 FRNRAP. CDR3 DNA: TGTGCTAGTGCCCTTGACAGGGCTGGAGGCTACACCTTC. This gives the protein CASALDRAGGYTF.

The rearrangement joins TRBV7-2 to TRBJ2-3; 7 bases are a match to TRBD2. V was pared by 2 bases and J by 2 bases, with 10 bases of the junction left unmatched. The germline V gene encodes CDR1 SGHTA and CDR2 FQGNSA. CDR3 size: 17 residues. For the CDR3, the DNA is TGTGCCAGCAGCTTATTCGGGAGGTCTCGGGACACAGATACGCAGTATTTT. Translated: CASSLFGRSRDTDTQYF.

This clonotype was counted at least ten times. This chain links TRBV7-6 with TRBJ1-4, with no clear D. Germline loops: CDR1 SGHVS, CDR2 FNYEAQ. This CDR3 is 15 amino acids long. Trimming pared 5 bases from V and 0 bases from J, leaving 10 bases between. The CDR3: CASSPNRATNEKLFF. DNA for the CDR3: TGTGCCAGCAGCCCGAATCGAGCAACTAATGAAAAACTGTTTTTT.

This clonotype has a handful of counts. V is TRBV28 and J is TRBJ2-1; 9 nucleotides align to TRBD2. There are 14 residues in the CDR3. Trimming cost V 3 bases and J 6 bases; bases outside gene matches: 3. Germline V gene sequence: CDR1 MDHEN, CDR2 SYDVKM. The CDR3 coding sequence is TGTGCCAGCAGTTTGCGGGGGGGACGCAATGAGCAGTTCTTC. It codes for CASSLRGGRNEQFF.

Turning to this clonotype: A read error may produce the germline difference seen at one junction end. Here the CDR3 reads CASTSDYEHCF. CDR3 nucleotide sequence: TGTGCCAGCACCTCAGACTATGAGCATTGCTTC. The rearrangement uses TRBV5-6 and TRBJ2-1; TRBD2 is a possible D gene (5 bases). This CDR3 has 11 amino acids. The germline V gene encodes CDR1 SGHDT and CDR2 YYEEEE.

The chain links TRBV7-2 to TRBJ1-1, with 9 nucleotides matching TRBD1. This CDR3 has 15 residues. The germline CDR1 and CDR2 sequences are SGHTA and FQGNSA. Trimming removed 3 bases from V and 0 bases from J; junction bases left unmatched: 2. The CDR3 sequence is CASSFDRGLNTEAFF. CDR3 in DNA: TGTGCCAGCAGCTTTGACAGGGGGTTGAACACTGAAGCTTTCTTT.

This clonotype has a single count. The chain links TRBV11-2 to TRBJ2-7; a possible D gene is TRBD2 (6 bases). The V and J ends lost 1 base and 6 bases respectively, with 13 bases between them. Germline CDR1 reads SGHAT; CDR2 reads FQNNGV. This CDR3 is 14 amino acids long. CDR3 residues: CASSLGLGGAEQYF. As DNA, the CDR3 is TGTGCCAGCAGCTTAGGGTTAGGAGGGGCCGAGCAGTACTTC.

This clonotype came up many times. This chain links TRBV7-8 with TRBJ1-3; D is unresolved. Germline V gene lookup returns CDR1 SGHVS and CDR2 FQNEAQ. V was clipped by 1 base and J by 0 bases, with 10 bases between them. CDR3 length: 16 residues. CDR3 sequence: CASSLGPVGSGNTIYF. The CDR3 nucleotides read TGTGCCAGCAGCTTAGGCCCGGTTGGCTCTGGAAACACCATATATTTT. Full variable domain (outside the CDR3, taken from reference TRBV7-8 and TRBJ1-3): GAGVSQSPRYKVAKRGQDVALRCDPISGHVSLFWYQQALGQGPEFLTYFQNEAQLDKSGLPSDRFFAERPEGSVSTLKIQRTQQEDSAVYLCASSLGPVGSGNTIYFGEGSWLTVV.

The rearrangement links TRBV12-3 or TRBV12-4 to TRBJ2-1, with 9 bases matching TRBD2. V shed 5 bases and J 8 bases; nucleotides not matched to a gene: 10. The length of the CDR3 is 15 residues. The CDR3 sequence is CASSVLRGGPDEQFF. CDR3 sequence (DNA): TGTGCCAGCAGTGTCTTGCGGGGGGGCCCCGATGAGCAGTTCTTC.

The chain employs TRBV7-6 and TRBJ1-1; 9 nucleotides agree with TRBD1. The V gene's germline CDR1 is SGHVS and CDR2 FNYEAQ. V trimming: 1 base; J trimming: 7 bases; junction bases outside the gene matches: 10. This CDR3 spans 16 amino acids. CDR3 DNA sequence: TGTGCCAGCAGCTTAGGGACCGGGACAGGGATGGTTGAAGCTTTCTTT. Amino acid sequence: CASSLGTGTGMVEAFF.

This clonotype was observed a handful of times. The V call is TRBV6-1, the J call TRBJ1-2; D remains unclear. Trimming shortened V by 2 bases and J by 6 bases, and 16 bases separated the two germline ends. The CDR3 is 15 amino acids. From germline, CDR1 is MNHNS and CDR2 SASEGT. The CDR3 region has the DNA TGTGCCAGCAGTGAATTTGGAGCCTGGGTTGATGGCTACACCTTC. Amino acid sequence: CASSEFGAWVDGYTF.

This clonotype was seen repeatedly, ten times or more. V and J are TRBV12-3 or TRBV12-4 and TRBJ1-3, with a possible D match to TRBD1 (5 bases). V lost 2 bases and J 4 bases, leaving 12 bases between the germline ends. CDR3 length: 15 amino acids. CDR3: CASSLLTGDGNTIYF. CDR3 coding DNA: TGTGCCAGCAGTTTACTTACGGGGGACGGAAACACCATATATTTT.

This clonotype appeared a few times. The V gene is TRBV11-1, the J gene TRBJ2-3; 7 bases fit TRBD1. The CDR3 contains 18 residues. Germline CDR1 is SGHAT and CDR2 is FQDESV (reference sequence). The trim removed 1 base at V and 2 bases at J, leaving 12 bases unmatched. CDR3 region: CASSLEEKGAPNTDTQYF. DNA for the CDR3: TGTGCCAGCAGCTTAGAGGAGAAGGGGGCCCCGAACACAGATACGCAGTATTTT. Supplemented by reference TRBV11-1 and TRBJ2-3, the full variable domain reads EAEVAQSPRYKITEKSQAVAFWCDPISGHATLYWYRQILGQGPELLVQFQDESVVDDSQLPKDRFSAERLKGVDSTLKIQPAELGDSAMYLCASSLEEKGAPNTDTQYFGPGTRLTVL.

V usage is TRBV5-4 and J usage is TRBJ1-1; perhaps TRBD1 as D (6 bases). Looked up from germline, CDR1 is SGHNT and CDR2 is YYREEE (reference sequence). The CDR3 totals 17 residues. Trimming pared 4 bases from V and 0 bases from J, leaving 19 bases between. CDR3: CASSHRGGPNLNTEAFF. CDR3 DNA: TGTGCCAGCAGCCATCGAGGGGGGCCCAATCTGAACACTGAAGCTTTCTTT.

The table lists this clonotype with a few counts. This chain's CDR3 is CASRKGRDGETQYF. The CDR3 DNA reads TGCGCCAGCCGAAAGGGGCGGGACGGGGAGACCCAGTACTTC. V is TRBV5-1 and J is TRBJ2-5, with D perhaps TRBD2 (6 bases). The CDR3 is 14 residues long. V lost 7 bases and J lost 5, with 18 bases in between. Germline CDR1 SGHRS, CDR2 YFSETQ.

V and J are TRBV12-3 or TRBV12-4 and TRBJ1-1, with D possibly matching TRBD1 (5 bases). V gave up 5 bases and J gave up 1 base, with 14 bases separating them. This CDR3 comprises 15 residues. CDR3 loop: CASSPPGTSNTEAFF. In nucleotides, the CDR3 is TGTGCCAGCAGTCCACCCGGGACCTCGAACACTGAAGCTTTCTTT.

Regarding this clonotype: With a much larger clone just one base away, this may be a read error. The V and J genes are TRBV7-9 and TRBJ1-2, with D hard to call. The CDR3 has 14 amino acids. V lost 5 bases to trimming and J lost 4 bases, with 14 bases between them. Germline-derived CDR1 and CDR2 are SEHNR and FQNEAQ (reference sequence). In DNA, the CDR3 is TGTGCCAGCAGCCTTGAGACGCTGGCCTATGGCTACACCTTC. It encodes CASSLETLAYGYTF.

The rearrangement links TRBV7-9 to TRBJ1-2; D is uncertain. The germline V and J ends were trimmed by 0 bases and 0 bases, with 5 bases remaining between them. The CDR3 has 14 amino acids. From germline, CDR1 is SEHNR and CDR2 FQNEAQ (reference sequence). The CDR3 bases are TGTGCCAGCAGCTTAGCACAGACTAACTATGGCTACACCTTC. It is translated as CASSLAQTNYGYTF.

This rearrangement joins TRBV5-8 to TRBJ1-6; possibly TRBD1 for D (6 bases). Between the trimmed V and J ends, which lost 1 base and 9 bases, there was a span of 23 bases. The germline V gene has CDR1 SGHTS and CDR2 YDEGEE. The CDR3 consists of 18 residues. The CDR3 DNA sequence: TGTGCCAGCAGCTTGTCCTCCCTGACAGGCAGGCGTGGTTCACCCCTCCACTTT. This codes for CASSLSSLTGRRGSPLHF.